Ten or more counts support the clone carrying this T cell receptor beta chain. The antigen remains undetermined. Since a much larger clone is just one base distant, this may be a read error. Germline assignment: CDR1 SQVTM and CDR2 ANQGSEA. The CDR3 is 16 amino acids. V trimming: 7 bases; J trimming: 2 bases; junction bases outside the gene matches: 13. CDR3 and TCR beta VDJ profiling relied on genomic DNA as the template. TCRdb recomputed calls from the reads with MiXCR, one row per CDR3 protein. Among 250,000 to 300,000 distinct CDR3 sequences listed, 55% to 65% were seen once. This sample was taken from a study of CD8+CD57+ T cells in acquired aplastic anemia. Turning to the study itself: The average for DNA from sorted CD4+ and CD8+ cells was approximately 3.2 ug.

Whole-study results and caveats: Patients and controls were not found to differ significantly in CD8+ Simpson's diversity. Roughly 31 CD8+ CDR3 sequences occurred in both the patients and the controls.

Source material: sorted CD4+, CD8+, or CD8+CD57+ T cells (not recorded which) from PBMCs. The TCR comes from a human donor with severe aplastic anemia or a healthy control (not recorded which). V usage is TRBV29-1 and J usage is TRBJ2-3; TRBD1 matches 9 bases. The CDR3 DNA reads TGCAGCGCAAGACTACAGGGGGCTTCGGCCACAGATACGCAGTATTTT. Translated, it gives CSARLQGASATDTQYF.